These T cell receptor beta chains were read from a single sample in a study of siplizumab effects on memory and regulatory T cells. Clones were read by immunoSEQ multiplex PCR, and TCRdb kept only the in-frame ones, dropping some. The data show approximately 92,000 clones, 85% to 95% seen once. Sample: non-Treg CD4+ T cells sorted from blood. These TCRs come from a human donor in good health. The CDR3 runs from the conserved cysteine through the conserved F or W. The order of the fields is clone size, V gene, J gene, D gene, CDR3 protein, CDR3 DNA. A D gene is named only where the DNA matches it firmly. Clone size, where shown, is once, few, many, or a class for clones that have expanded.

clone size: NA; V gene: TRBV7-8; J gene: TRBJ1-2; D gene: NA; CDR3 protein: CASSLARTLANYGYTF; CDR3 DNA: TGTGCCAGCAGCTTAGCTAGGACGCTAGCTAACTATGGCTACACCTTC
clone size: NA; V gene: TRBV9; J gene: TRBJ2-3; D gene: NA; CDR3 protein: CASSVIAYTDTQYF; CDR3 DNA: TGTGCCAGCAGCGTCATAGCTTACACAGATACGCAGTATTTT
clone size: NA; V gene: TRBV5-1; J gene: TRBJ2-3; D gene: NA; CDR3 protein: CASSLGASANTDTQYF; CDR3 DNA: TGCGCCAGCAGCTTGGGGGCTAGCGCGAACACAGATACGCAGTATTTT
clone size: NA; V gene: TRBV6-1; J gene: TRBJ2-5; D gene: NA; CDR3 protein: CASSYREGRETQYF; CDR3 DNA: TGTGCCAGCTCATACAGGGAGGGGAGGGAGACCCAGTACTTC
clone size: NA; V gene: TRBV5-1; J gene: TRBJ1-3; D gene: NA; CDR3 protein: CASSSEQELRSGNTIYF; CDR3 DNA: TGCGCCAGCAGCTCTGAGCAAGAGCTTCGCTCCGGAAACACCATATATTTT
clone size: NA; V gene: TRBV5-1; J gene: TRBJ2-1; D gene: NA; CDR3 protein: CASSLVLGGYNEQFF; CDR3 DNA: TGCGCCAGCAGCTTGGTCTTAGGAGGCTACAATGAGCAGTTCTTC
clone size: NA; V gene: TRBV10-3; J gene: TRBJ2-7; D gene: NA; CDR3 protein: CAITPGSTYEQYF; CDR3 DNA: TGTGCCATCACGCCGGGATCCACCTACGAGCAGTACTTC
clone size: NA; V gene: TRBV11-2; J gene: TRBJ2-3; D gene: NA; CDR3 protein: CASSPIAGHSSAYTQYF; CDR3 DNA: TGTGCCAGCAGTCCAATCGCGGGACATTCCTCGGCATATACGCAGTATTTT
clone size: NA; V gene: TRBV7-3; J gene: TRBJ2-2; D gene: NA; CDR3 protein: CASSLSSPGELFF; CDR3 DNA: TGTGCCAGCAGCTTGTCATCGCCCGGGGAGCTGTTTTTT
clone size: NA; V gene: TRBV19; J gene: TRBJ2-7; D gene: TRBD1; CDR3 protein: CASSGDVRTGNYEQYF; CDR3 DNA: TGTGCCAGTAGCGGTGATGTCAGGACAGGGAACTACGAGCAGTACTTC
clone size: NA; V gene: TRBV5-1; J gene: TRBJ1-4; D gene: NA; CDR3 protein: CASSLGTTNEKLFF; CDR3 DNA: TGCGCCAGCAGCTTGGGAACGACTAATGAAAAACTGTTTTTT
clone size: once; V gene: TRBV11-3; J gene: TRBJ2-2; D gene: TRBD2; CDR3 protein: CASSFSGAGELFF; CDR3 DNA: TGTGCCAGCAGCTTTAGCGGGGCCGGGGAGCTGTTTTTT
clone size: NA; V gene: TRBV28; J gene: TRBJ1-2; D gene: NA; CDR3 protein: CASSFLASPGYTF; CDR3 DNA: TGTGCCAGCAGTTTTCTGGCTAGTCCAGGCTACACCTTC
clone size: NA; V gene: TRBV2; J gene: TRBJ1-5; D gene: NA; CDR3 protein: CASSWREGSNQPQHF; CDR3 DNA: TGTGCCAGCTCCTGGCGGGAGGGGAGCAATCAGCCCCAGCATTTT
clone size: once; V gene: TRBV5-1; J gene: TRBJ1-1; D gene: NA; CDR3 protein: CASSLVGGRFGTEAFF; CDR3 DNA: TGCGCCAGCAGCTTGGTTGGGGGGCGATTTGGCACTGAAGCTTTCTTT
clone size: NA; V gene: TRBV18; J gene: TRBJ1-3; D gene: NA; CDR3 protein: CASSTPVINSGNTIYF; CDR3 DNA: TGTGCCAGCTCAACCCCCGTAATAAACTCTGGAAACACCATATATTTT
clone size: NA; V gene: TRBV7-2; J gene: TRBJ2-7; D gene: TRBD2; CDR3 protein: CASSLAEAGGAYEQYF; CDR3 DNA: TGTGCCAGCAGCTTAGCAGAGGCGGGAGGCGCCTACGAGCAGTACTTC
clone size: once; V gene: TRBV28; J gene: TRBJ2-7; D gene: TRBD1; CDR3 protein: CASTLGTGDPYEQYF; CDR3 DNA: TGTGCCAGCACTCTCGGGACAGGGGATCCCTACGAGCAGTACTTC
clone size: NA; V gene: TRBV5-8; J gene: TRBJ1-2; D gene: NA; CDR3 protein: CASRAYYGYTF; CDR3 DNA: TGTGCCAGCAGGGCCTACTATGGCTACACCTTC
clone size: NA; V gene: TRBV6-1; J gene: TRBJ2-7; D gene: TRBD1; CDR3 protein: CASNSPGTGSYEQYF; CDR3 DNA: TGTGCCAGCAATTCACCCGGGACAGGCTCCTACGAGCAGTACTTC
clone size: NA; V gene: TRBV18; J gene: TRBJ2-3; D gene: NA; CDR3 protein: CASSRQGGSTDTQYF; CDR3 DNA: TGTGCCAGCTCACGACAAGGGGGAAGCACAGATACGCAGTATTTT
clone size: NA; V gene: TRBV27; J gene: TRBJ2-1; D gene: NA; CDR3 protein: CASSLAGQLEQFF; CDR3 DNA: TGTGCCAGCAGTTTAGCAGGGCAGCTTGAGCAGTTCTTC
clone size: NA; V gene: TRBV7-3; J gene: TRBJ1-3; D gene: TRBD1; CDR3 protein: CASSLTGGFSGNTIYF; CDR3 DNA: TGTGCCAGCAGCTTGACAGGGGGTTTCTCTGGAAACACCATATATTTT
clone size: once; V gene: TRBV5-1; J gene: TRBJ2-2; D gene: TRBD1; CDR3 protein: CASSWGDRVSTGELFF; CDR3 DNA: TGCGCCAGCAGCTGGGGGGACAGGGTGAGCACCGGGGAGCTGTTTTTT
clone size: NA; V gene: TRBV7-2; J gene: TRBJ2-1; D gene: TRBD1; CDR3 protein: CASTPDRGDEQFF; CDR3 DNA: TGTGCCAGCACCCCCGACAGGGGAGATGAGCAGTTCTTC
clone size: NA; V gene: TRBV15; J gene: TRBJ2-1; D gene: NA; CDR3 protein: CATSRGPMGRRGEQFF; CDR3 DNA: TGTGCCACCAGCAGAGGCCCGATGGGTCGTAGGGGTGAGCAGTTCTTC
clone size: NA; V gene: TRBV7-3; J gene: TRBJ2-7; D gene: TRBD2; CDR3 protein: CASSPKGTSGRGVYEQYF; CDR3 DNA: TGTGCCAGCAGCCCAAAAGGGACTAGCGGGAGAGGCGTCTACGAGCAGTACTTC